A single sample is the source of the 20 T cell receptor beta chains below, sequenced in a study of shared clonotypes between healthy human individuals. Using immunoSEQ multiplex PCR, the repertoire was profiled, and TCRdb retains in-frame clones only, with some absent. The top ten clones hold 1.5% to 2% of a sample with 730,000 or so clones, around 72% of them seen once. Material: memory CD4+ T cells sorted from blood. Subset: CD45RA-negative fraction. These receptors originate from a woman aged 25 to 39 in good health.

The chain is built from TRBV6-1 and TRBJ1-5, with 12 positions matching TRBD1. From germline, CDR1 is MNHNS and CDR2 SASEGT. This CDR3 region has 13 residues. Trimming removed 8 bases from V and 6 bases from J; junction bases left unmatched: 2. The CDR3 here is CASRDRGPQPQHF. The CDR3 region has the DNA TGTGCCAGCCGGGACAGGGGGCCTCAGCCCCAGCATTTT.

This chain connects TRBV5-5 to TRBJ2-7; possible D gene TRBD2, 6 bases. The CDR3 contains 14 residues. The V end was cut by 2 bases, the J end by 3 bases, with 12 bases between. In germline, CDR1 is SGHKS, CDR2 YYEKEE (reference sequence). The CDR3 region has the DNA TGTGCCAGCAGCTTTGGACGGGAGCGCTACGAGCAGTACTTC. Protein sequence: CASSFGRERYEQYF.

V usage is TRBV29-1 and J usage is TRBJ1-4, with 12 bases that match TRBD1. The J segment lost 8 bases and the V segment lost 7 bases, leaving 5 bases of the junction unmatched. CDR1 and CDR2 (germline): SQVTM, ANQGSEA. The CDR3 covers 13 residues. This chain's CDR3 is CSAGTGGREKLFF. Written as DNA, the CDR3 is TGCAGCGCCGGGACAGGGGGCAGAGAAAAACTGTTTTTT.

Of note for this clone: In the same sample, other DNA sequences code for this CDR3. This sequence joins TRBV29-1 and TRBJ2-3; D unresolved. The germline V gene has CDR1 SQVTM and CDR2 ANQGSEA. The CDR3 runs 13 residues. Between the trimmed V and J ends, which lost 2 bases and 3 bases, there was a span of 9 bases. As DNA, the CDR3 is TGCAGCGTTGAAAGGGCAGAGACAGATACGCAGTATTTT. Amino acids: CSVERAETDTQYF.

In nucleotides, the CDR3 is TGTGCCTGGAGTGTACCTCTAGCGGACGTCAATGAGCAGTTCTTC. This codes for CAWSVPLADVNEQFF. The J gene is TRBJ2-1, the V gene TRBV30; 7 positions agree with TRBD2. Germline loops: CDR1 GTSNPN, CDR2 SVGIG (reference sequence). The V gene end was trimmed by 0 bases and the J gene end by 6 bases; junction bases not matched to a gene: 8. The CDR3 totals 15 residues.

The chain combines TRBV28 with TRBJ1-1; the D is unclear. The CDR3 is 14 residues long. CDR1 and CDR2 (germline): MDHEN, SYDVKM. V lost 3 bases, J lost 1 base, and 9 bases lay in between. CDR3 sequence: CASSFYSENTEAFF. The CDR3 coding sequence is TGTGCCAGCAGTTTTTACTCGGAGAACACTGAAGCTTTCTTT.

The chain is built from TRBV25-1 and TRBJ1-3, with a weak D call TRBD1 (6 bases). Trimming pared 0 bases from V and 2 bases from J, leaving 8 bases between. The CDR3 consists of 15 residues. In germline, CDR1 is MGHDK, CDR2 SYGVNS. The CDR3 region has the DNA TGTGCCAGCAGTGAATACCCAGGGGCTGGAAACACCATATATTTT. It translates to CASSEYPGAGNTIYF.

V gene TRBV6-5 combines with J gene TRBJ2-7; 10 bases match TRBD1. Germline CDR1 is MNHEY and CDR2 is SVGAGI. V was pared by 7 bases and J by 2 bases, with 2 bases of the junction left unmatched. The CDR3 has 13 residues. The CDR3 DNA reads TGTGCCAGCATGGGACAGGGGACCTACGAGCAGTACTTC. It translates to CASMGQGTYEQYF.

CDR3 sequence: CAIIPGTDSYEQYF. The CDR3 DNA is TGTGCCATAATCCCTGGGACCGATTCATACGAGCAGTACTTC. The rearrangement links TRBV19 to TRBJ2-7; TRBD1 or TRBD2 may be the D gene (5 bases each). Trimming removed 10 bases from V and 4 bases from J, with 20 bases in between. The germline gives CDR1 LNHDA, CDR2 SQIVND (reference sequence). This CDR3 comprises 14 residues. The entire variable domain, with the rest obtained from reference TRBV19 and TRBJ2-7, is as follows: DGGITQSPKYLFRKEGQNVTLSCEQNLNHDAMYWYRQDPGQGLRLIYYSQIVNDFQKGDIAEGYSVSREKKESFPLTVTSAQKNPTAFYLCAIIPGTDSYEQYFGPGTRLTVT.

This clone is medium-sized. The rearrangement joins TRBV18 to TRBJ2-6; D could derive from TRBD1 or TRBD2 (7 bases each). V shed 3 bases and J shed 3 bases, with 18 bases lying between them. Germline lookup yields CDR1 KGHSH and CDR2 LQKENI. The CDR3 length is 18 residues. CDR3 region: CASSPRQGSGGGANVLTF. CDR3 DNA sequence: TGTGCCAGCTCACCCAGACAGGGCTCGGGAGGTGGGGCCAACGTCCTGACTTTC. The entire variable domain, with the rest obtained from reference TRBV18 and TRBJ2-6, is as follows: NAGVMQNPRHLVRRRGQEARLRCSPMKGHSHVYWYRQLPEEGLKFMVYLQKENIIDESGMPKERFSAEFPKEGPSILRIQQVVRGDSAAYFCASSPRQGSGGGANVLTFGAGSRLTVL.

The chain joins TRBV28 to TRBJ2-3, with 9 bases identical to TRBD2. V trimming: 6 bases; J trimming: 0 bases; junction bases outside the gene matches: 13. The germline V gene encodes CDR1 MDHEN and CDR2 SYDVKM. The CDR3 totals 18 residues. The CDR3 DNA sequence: TGTGCCAGCAGCCGGCTAGCGGGGTTTGGGGCTAGCACAGATACGCAGTATTTT. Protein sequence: CASSRLAGFGASTDTQYF.

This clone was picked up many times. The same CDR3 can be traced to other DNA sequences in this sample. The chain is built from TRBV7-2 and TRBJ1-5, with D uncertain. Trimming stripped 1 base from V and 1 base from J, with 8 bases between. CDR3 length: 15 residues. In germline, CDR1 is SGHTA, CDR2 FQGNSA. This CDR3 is CASSLVGGSNQPQHF. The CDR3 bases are TGTGCCAGCAGCTTAGTGGGCGGGAGCAATCAGCCCCAGCATTTT.

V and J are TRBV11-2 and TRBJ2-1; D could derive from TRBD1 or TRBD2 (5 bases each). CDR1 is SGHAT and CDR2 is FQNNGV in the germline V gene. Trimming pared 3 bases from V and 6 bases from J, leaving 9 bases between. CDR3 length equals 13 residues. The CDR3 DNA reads TGTGCCAGCAGCTTGGGGGAGCCCAATGAGCAGTTCTTC. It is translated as CASSLGEPNEQFF.

CDR3 region: CASSQGNWAGELFF. In nucleotides, the CDR3 is TGTGCCAGCAGTCAAGGGAATTGGGCCGGGGAGCTGTTTTTT. The chain joins TRBV27 to TRBJ2-2; D remains ambiguous. The CDR3 runs to 14 residues. Trimming removed 5 bases from V and 6 bases from J, with 13 bases in between. The germline V gene encodes CDR1 MNHEY and CDR2 SMNVEV (reference sequence).

Here the CDR3 reads CASSFSGTGTGELFF. DNA for the CDR3: TGTGCCAGCAGCTTTTCCGGGACAGGGACCGGGGAGCTGTTTTTT. The rearrangement joins TRBV7-3 to TRBJ2-2; TRBD1 agrees at 9 bases. The CDR3 length is 15 residues. The ends lost 3 bases at V and 5 bases at J; junction bases unmatched: 4. Germline assignment: CDR1 SGHTA and CDR2 FQGTGA.

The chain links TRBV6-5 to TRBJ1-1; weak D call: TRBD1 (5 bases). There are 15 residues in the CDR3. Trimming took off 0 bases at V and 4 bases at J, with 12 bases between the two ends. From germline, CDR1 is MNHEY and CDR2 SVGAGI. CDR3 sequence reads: CASSYSAGPGTEAFF. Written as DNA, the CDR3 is TGTGCCAGCAGTTACTCGGCAGGGCCGGGCACTGAAGCTTTCTTT.

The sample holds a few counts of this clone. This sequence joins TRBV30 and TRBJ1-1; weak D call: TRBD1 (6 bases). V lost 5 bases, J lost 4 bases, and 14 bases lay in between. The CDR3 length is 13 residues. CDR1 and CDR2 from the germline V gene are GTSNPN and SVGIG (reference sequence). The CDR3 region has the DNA TGTGCCTGGGAGACAGGTTTTAGCACTGAAGCTTTCTTT. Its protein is CAWETGFSTEAFF.

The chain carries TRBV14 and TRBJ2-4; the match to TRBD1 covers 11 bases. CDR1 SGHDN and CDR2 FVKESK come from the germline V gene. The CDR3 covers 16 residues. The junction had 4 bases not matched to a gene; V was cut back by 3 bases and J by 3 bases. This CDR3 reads CASSQGQGGYKNIQYF. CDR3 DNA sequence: TGTGCCAGCAGCCAGGGACAGGGGGGCTACAAAAACATTCAGTACTTC.

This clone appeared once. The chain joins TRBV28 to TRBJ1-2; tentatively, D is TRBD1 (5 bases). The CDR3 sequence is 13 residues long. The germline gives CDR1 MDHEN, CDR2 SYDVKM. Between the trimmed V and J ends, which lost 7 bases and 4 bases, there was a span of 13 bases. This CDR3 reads CASTPGGFYGYTF. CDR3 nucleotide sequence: TGTGCCAGCACCCCGGGGGGGTTCTATGGCTACACCTTC.

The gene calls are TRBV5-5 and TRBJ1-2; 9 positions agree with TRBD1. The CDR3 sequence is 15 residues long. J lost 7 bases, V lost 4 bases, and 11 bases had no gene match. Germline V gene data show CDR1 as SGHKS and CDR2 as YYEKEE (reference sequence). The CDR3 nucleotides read TGTGCCAGCAGCCTCACAGGGGGCGAATCGACTGGCTACACCTTC. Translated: CASSLTGGESTGYTF.